This T cell receptor (beta chain) was retrieved from a study of blood T cell repertoires in COVID-19 (dated by TCRdb to 2020 to 2022). With regard to the full study: Samples from collaborators originated in the United States, Italy and Spain and spanned both the acute and convalescent phases of COVID-19. Where available, HLA class I and class II types were obtained from metadata supplied by the sample provider rather than from assay-based typing. The samples were drawn from the first 160 participants of the ongoing ImmuneRACE study and from some 1,300 subjects provided by 6 global collaborators. The repertoires were released in a freely available public database intended as a resource for research on the immune response to SARS-CoV-2. The sample metadata nearly always contained a de-identified subject ID, COVID-19 status, age in years and sex. Deeply sampled blood TCRbeta repertoires from subjects exposed to, actively infected with, or recovered from COVID-19 were included in the dataset. The prospective study material was composed of cDNA or gDNA derived from T cells, B-cell-depleted T cells, or PBMCs. Broad study findings and their caveats: The quantity of clinical and demographic metadata differed by source and by participant and was supplied without curation.

Collaborating institutions collected whole blood in K2EDTA tubes following their own protocols. Collaborator samples were shipped for TCRbeta analysis as frozen whole blood, isolated PBMCs, or DNA extracted from either sample type. On this clone itself: What antigen it recognizes has not been identified. No much larger clone is present one base from it, and per-base qualities are unavailable.

TCRbeta CDR3 regions were amplified from genomic DNA using the immunoSEQ Assay, a bias-controlled multiplex PCR. In the source study's methods: Nucleated cell counts per sample were estimated from amplification of reference gene primers within the assay. Sequence reads were collapsed and filtered to measure the absolute abundance of every unique TCRbeta CDR3 rearrangement. For each sample, productive Simpson clonality was calculated as the square root of Simpson's diversity index across productive rearrangements. As stored in TCRdb, this immuneACCESS dataset retains in-frame rearrangements with V and J assigned. A fraction of the clones does not appear; measured against another copy, unresolved V genes explain less than half of the discrepancy, and the remainder lacks a known reason. V and J calls and clone size are as listed in that table; D and trimming were resolved from the DNA. This sample is represented by fewer than 250,000 clones; about 83% of them were singletons. The top ten clonotypes cover around 5.5% of the sample.

CDR1 and CDR2, looked up from the germline V gene, are KGHSH and LQKENI. Trimming costs V 1 base and J 9 bases, and their ends lie 16 bases apart. The CDR3 has 15 amino acids, counting the end cysteine and phenylalanine. Just the 45-base CDR3 DNA is kept, in frame starting at base 1. The receptor was isolated from a human donor in a cohort sampled during active COVID-19. The sample comprised peripheral blood. The rearrangement combines TRBV18 with TRBJ2-1; TRBD2 is possibly the D segment (6 matching bases). The base sequence is TGTGCCAGCTCACCACGGGAGGCGACATCAGTTGAGCAGTTCTTC. This yields the protein CASSPREATSVEQFF. The variable domain in full, with residues beyond the CDR3 obtained from the reference TRBV18 and TRBJ2-1 genes, is NAGVMQNPRHLVRRRGQEARLRCSPMKGHSHVYWYRQLPEEGLKFMVYLQKENIIDESGMPKERFSAEFPKEGPSILRIQQVVRGDSAAYFCASSPREATSVEQFFGPGTRLTVL.